A selection of T cell receptor beta chains follows, all from one sample in a study of monozygotic twins with inflammatory bowel disease. TCRdb processed the 5' RACE reads again and assigns one entry to each CDR3 protein, with no DNA. Its clone listing holds roughly 160,000 distinct CDR3 sequences. Sample: blood. These receptors all stem from a human donor with ulcerative colitis or Crohn's disease, or a healthy co-twin of an affected twin (not recorded which). CDR3s include the opening cysteine and the closing phenylalanine or tryptophan.

v_gene	j_gene	CDR3aa
TRBV20-1	TRBJ2-5	CSAPRGRGETQYF
TRBV4-1	TRBJ2-1	CASSQDSGGEQFF
TRBV13	TRBJ2-5	CASGQGAHQETQYF
TRBV2	TRBJ1-4	CASTIARRGSEKLFF
TRBV20-1	TRBJ1-1	CSAHRGANTEAFF
TRBV18	TRBJ2-7	CASSPRAALSYEQYF
TRBV29-1	TRBJ2-5	CSVEFRETQYF
TRBV28	TRBJ2-7	CASRRGTAREQYF
TRBV6-5	TRBJ1-2	CASSYVKGWDYGYTF
TRBV6-4	TRBJ1-5	CASGQGANQPQHF
TRBV20-1	TRBJ2-3	CSAPGAGGSDTQYF
TRBV4-1	TRBJ2-5	CASSNLARQETQYF
TRBV30	TRBJ1-2	CAWLGLVGYTF
TRBV7-6	TRBJ2-3	CASSLRTSARTDTQYF
TRBV6-1	TRBJ2-7	CASSEVPAYEQYF
TRBV6-2/TRBV6-3	TRBJ2-7	CASSPGAGEQYF